This TCR beta chain emerged from a study of cytomegalovirus exposure and HLA in healthy donors. Regarding the study as a whole: The dataset shows that most TCR sequences were rare, while some public TCRs occurred in many donors. Cytomegalovirus status, reportedly, was diagnosed with high specificity and sensitivity by the classifier.

Per the germline V gene, CDR1 is SGHTA and CDR2 is FQGNSA. CDR3 length: 13 amino acids. Trimming stripped 3 bases from V and 7 bases from J, with 10 bases between. The assay was immunoSEQ multiplex PCR, and TCRdb's table has in-frame clones only and misses some. This table holds approximately 160,000 clones, roughly nine tenths found once. For this clone: Its cognate antigen is unknown.

The V call is TRBV7-2, the J call TRBJ2-1; the D is unclear. Sequenced sample: PBMCs. The receptor comes from a woman aged 18-29 years in good health and CMV-seropositive. The CDR3 protein is CASSLSSLNEQFF. The CDR3 nucleotides read TGTGCCAGCAGCTTGTCCTCACTGAATGAGCAGTTCTTC.